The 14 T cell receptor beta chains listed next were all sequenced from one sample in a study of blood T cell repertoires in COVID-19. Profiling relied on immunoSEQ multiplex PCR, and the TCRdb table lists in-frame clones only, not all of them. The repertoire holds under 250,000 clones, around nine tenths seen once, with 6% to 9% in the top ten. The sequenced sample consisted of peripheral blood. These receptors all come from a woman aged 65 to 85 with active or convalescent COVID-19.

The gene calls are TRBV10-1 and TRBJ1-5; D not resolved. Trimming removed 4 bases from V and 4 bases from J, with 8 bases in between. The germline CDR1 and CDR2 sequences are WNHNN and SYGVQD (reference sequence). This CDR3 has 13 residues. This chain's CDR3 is CASSVRANQPQHF. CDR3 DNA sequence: TGCGCCAGCAGTGTGAGGGCTAATCAGCCCCAGCATTTT.

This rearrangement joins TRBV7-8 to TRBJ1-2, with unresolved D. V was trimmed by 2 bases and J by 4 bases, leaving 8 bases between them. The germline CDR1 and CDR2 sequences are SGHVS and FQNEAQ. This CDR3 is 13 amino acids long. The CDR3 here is CASSLIQTYGYTF. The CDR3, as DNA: TGTGCCAGCAGCTTAATACAGACCTATGGCTACACCTTC.

The CDR3 is CASRRNGEPNEKLFF. The CDR3 nucleotides read TGTGCCAGCAGGAGAAACGGGGAACCTAATGAAAAACTGTTTTTT. The V and J genes are TRBV6-5 and TRBJ1-4; no reliable D call. Germline values: CDR1 MNHEY, CDR2 SVGAGI. Trimming took 6 bases from V and 3 from J, leaving 14 bases between them. The CDR3 spans 15 residues.

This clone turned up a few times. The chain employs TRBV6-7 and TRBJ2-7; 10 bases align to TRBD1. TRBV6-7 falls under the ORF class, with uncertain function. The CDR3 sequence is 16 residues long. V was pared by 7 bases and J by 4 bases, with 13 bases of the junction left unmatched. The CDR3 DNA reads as TGTGCCAGCAAGGGCGCCGGAGACAGGGGGCTATACGAGCAGTACTTC. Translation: CASKGAGDRGLYEQYF.

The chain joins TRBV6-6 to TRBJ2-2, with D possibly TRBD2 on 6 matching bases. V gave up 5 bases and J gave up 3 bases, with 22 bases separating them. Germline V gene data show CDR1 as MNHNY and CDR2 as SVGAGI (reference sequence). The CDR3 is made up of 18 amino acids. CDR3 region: CASSPLDGGGLDTGELFF. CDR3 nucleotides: TGTGCCAGCAGTCCCCTAGACGGGGGAGGACTCGACACCGGGGAGCTGTTTTTT.

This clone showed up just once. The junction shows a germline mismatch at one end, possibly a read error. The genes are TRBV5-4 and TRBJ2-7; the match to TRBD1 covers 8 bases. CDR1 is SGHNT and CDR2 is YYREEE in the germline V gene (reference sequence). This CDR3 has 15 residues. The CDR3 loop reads CASSLVRTGYHEQYF. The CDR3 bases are TGTGCCAGCAGTTTGGTTCGGACAGGGTACCACGAGCAGTACTTC.

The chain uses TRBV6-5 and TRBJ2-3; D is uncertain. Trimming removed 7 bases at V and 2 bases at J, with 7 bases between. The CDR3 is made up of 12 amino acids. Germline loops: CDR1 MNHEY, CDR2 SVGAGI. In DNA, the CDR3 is TGTGCCAGCAACCGACACACAGATACGCAGTATTTT. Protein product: CASNRHTDTQYF.

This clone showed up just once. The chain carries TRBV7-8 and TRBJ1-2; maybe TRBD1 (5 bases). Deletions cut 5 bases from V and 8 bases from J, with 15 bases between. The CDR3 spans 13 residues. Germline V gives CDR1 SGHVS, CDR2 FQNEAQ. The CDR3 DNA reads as TGTGCCAGCAGCCTTAGGAGGGACGGCGGCTACACCTTC. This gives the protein CASSLRRDGGYTF.

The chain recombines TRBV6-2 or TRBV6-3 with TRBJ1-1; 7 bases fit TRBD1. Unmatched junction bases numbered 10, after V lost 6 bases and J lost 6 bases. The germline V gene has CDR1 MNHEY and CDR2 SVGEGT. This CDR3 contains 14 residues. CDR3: CASSRRLTGSEAFF. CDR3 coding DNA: TGTGCCAGCAGCCGACGCCTGACAGGGTCTGAAGCTTTCTTT.

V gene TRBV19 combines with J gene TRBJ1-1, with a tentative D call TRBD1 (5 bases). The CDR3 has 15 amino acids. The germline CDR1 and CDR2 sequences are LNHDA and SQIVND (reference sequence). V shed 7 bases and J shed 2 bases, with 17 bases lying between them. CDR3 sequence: CASTRVGFPNTEAFF. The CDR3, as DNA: TGTGCCAGTACCAGGGTAGGGTTCCCTAACACTGAAGCTTTCTTT.

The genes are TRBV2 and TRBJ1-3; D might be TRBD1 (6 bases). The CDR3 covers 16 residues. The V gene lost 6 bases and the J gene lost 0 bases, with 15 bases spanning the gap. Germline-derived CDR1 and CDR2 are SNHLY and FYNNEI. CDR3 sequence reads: CASRRSRGGSGNTIYF. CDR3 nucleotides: TGTGCCAGCAGACGATCAAGAGGGGGCTCTGGAAACACCATATATTTT. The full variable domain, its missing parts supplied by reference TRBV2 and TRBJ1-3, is EPEVTQTPSHQVTQMGQEVILRCVPISNHLYFYWYRQILGQKVEFLVSFYNNEISEKSEIFDDQFSVERPDGSNFTLKIRSTKLEDSAMYFCASRRSRGGSGNTIYFGEGSWLTVV.

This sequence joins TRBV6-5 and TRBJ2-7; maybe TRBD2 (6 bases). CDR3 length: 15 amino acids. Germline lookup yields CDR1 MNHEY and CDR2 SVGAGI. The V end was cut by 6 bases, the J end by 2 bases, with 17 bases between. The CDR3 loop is CASSSAGWGAYEQYF. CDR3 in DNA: TGTGCCAGCAGCTCCGCCGGTTGGGGGGCCTACGAGCAGTACTTC.

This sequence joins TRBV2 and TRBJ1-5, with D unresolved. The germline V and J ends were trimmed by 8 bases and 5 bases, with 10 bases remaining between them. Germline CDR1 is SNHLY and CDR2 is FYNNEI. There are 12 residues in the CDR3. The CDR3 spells CASQESDQPQHF. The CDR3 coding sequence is TGTGCCAGCCAGGAAAGTGATCAGCCCCAGCATTTT.

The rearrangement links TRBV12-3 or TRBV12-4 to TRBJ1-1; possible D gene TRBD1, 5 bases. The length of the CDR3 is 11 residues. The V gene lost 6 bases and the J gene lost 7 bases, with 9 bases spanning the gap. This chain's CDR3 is CASSPQGEAFF. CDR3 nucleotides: TGTGCCAGCAGCCCTCAGGGTGAAGCTTTCTTT.